This T cell receptor beta chain was sequenced during a study of cytomegalovirus exposure and HLA in healthy donors. As to this clone: As yet, its antigen is unknown.

Regarding the study as a whole: One variant, a missense change in DCLRE1C, was linked in a later analysis to TCR beta V- and J-gene trimming. A later analysis showed HLA-associated TCR beta chains outstripping equally common others in clonal expansion. A later analysis reported that several of the most significant clusters appeared to be linked to common viral pathogens, among them Epstein-Barr virus.

The CDR3 has 14 amino acids. Trimming at V came to 5 bases and at J to 5 bases, leaving 7 bases not matched to a gene. CDR1 is SGHNT, CDR2 YENEEA, per germline. Primers included in the PCR were 60 Vbeta and 13 Jbeta primers. TCRdb's table, derived via immunoSEQ multiplex PCR, lists solely in-frame clones and lacks some. Altogether about 68,000 clones are present, about 81% being singletons, with the ten largest covering about 7%. What was sequenced was PBMCs. The chain carries TRBV11-3 and TRBJ1-2; TRBD1 aligns across 8 bases. This clonotype was obtained from a human donor in good health. In DNA, the CDR3 is TGTGCCAGCAGCCCGCGGGACAGGTCTTATGGCTACACCTTC. It is translated as CASSPRDRSYGYTF.